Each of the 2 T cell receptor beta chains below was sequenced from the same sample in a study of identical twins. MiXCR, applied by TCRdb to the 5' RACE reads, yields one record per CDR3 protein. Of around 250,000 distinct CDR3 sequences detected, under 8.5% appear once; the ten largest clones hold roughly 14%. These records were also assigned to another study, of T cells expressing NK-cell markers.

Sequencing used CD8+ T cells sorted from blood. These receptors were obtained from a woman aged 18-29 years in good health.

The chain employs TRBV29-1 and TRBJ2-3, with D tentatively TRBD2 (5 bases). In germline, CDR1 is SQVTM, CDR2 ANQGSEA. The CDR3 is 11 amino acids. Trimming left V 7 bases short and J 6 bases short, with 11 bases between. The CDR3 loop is CSGWTPDTQYF. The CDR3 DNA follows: TGCAGCGGCTGGACTCCCGATACGCAGTATTTT.

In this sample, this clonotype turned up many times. The CDR3 here is CASTLSSETEAFF. The CDR3 region has the DNA TGTGCCAGCACCCTCTCATCGGAGACTGAAGCTTTCTTT. This chain joins TRBV12-3 or TRBV12-4 and TRBJ1-1; D unresolved. The CDR3 loop spans 13 amino acids. V lost 7 bases, J lost 5 bases, and 14 bases lay in between.